These 13 T cell receptor beta chains originate from one sample sequenced in a study of blood T cell repertoires in COVID-19. This table comes from immunoSEQ multiplex PCR, and its TCRdb copy is limited to in-frame clones, with some not included. The table lists roughly 100,000 clones, around nine tenths of them singletons, with 2% to 2.5% in the top ten. The sample taken for sequencing was peripheral blood. The receptors come from a man aged 45-65 years with active COVID-19.

This chain links TRBV11-3 with TRBJ2-5; a weak D match, TRBD2 (6 bases). Looked up from germline, CDR1 is SGHNT and CDR2 is YENEEA. V was trimmed by 4 bases and J by 2 bases, leaving 14 bases between them. This CDR3 region has 15 residues. DNA of the CDR3: TGTGCCAGCAGCTCCGGAGGGGCGGGGCAAGAGACCCAGTACTTC. This encodes CASSSGGAGQETQYF.

This clone was observed a single time. V gene TRBV4-1 combines with J gene TRBJ1-6, with D possibly matching TRBD1 (5 bases). V was clipped by 1 base and J by 7 bases, with 14 bases between them. The CDR3 runs 16 residues. The germline CDR1 and CDR2 sequences are MGHRA and YSYEKL. As DNA, the CDR3 is TGCGCCAGCAGCCAAGGTCCCCCTTACAGGAATTCACCCCTCCACTTT. This sequence encodes CASSQGPPYRNSPLHF.

The V call is TRBV6-1, the J call TRBJ1-5, with D unresolved. The CDR3 totals 15 residues. Trimming left V 2 bases short and J 5 bases short, with 13 bases between. The germline gives CDR1 MNHNS, CDR2 SASEGT. In nucleotides, the CDR3 is TGTGCCAGCAGTGAAACGAGGGCGATGGATCAGCCCCAGCATTTT. As protein: CASSETRAMDQPQHF.

The chain uses TRBV5-1 and TRBJ2-7; 11 bases fit TRBD1. Germline assignment: CDR1 SGHRS and CDR2 YFSETQ. The CDR3 is made up of 16 amino acids. With V trimmed by 4 bases and J by 3 bases, 9 bases remained unmatched. CDR3 protein: CASSPGVGTGGYEQYF. The CDR3 DNA is TGCGCCAGCAGCCCGGGGGTGGGGACAGGGGGCTACGAGCAGTACTTC.

The chain employs TRBV5-1 and TRBJ2-3, with 8 bases aligning to TRBD2. The V segment lost 6 bases and the J segment 6 bases; nucleotides outside the gene matches: 15. CDR3 length: 16 amino acids. Germline V lookup: CDR1 SGHRS, CDR2 YFSETQ. This chain's CDR3 is CASTLPGLGVGDTQYF. For the CDR3, the DNA is TGCGCCAGCACCCTACCGGGACTAGGAGTGGGGGATACGCAGTATTTT.

The V call is TRBV6-5, the J call TRBJ2-5, with no clear D. CDR3 length: 11 amino acids. The V and J ends lost 6 bases and 8 bases respectively, with 10 bases between them. Germline V gene sequence: CDR1 MNHEY, CDR2 SVGAGI. The DNA for the CDR3 is TGTGCCAGCAGGGCTACAGTTACCCAGTACTTC. As protein: CASRATVTQYF.

The chain couples TRBV6-6 to TRBJ1-5; 9 positions match TRBD1. The CDR3 has 15 residues. CDR1 is MNHNY, CDR2 SVGAGI, per germline (reference sequence). The V segment lost 4 bases and the J segment 6 bases; nucleotides outside the gene matches: 7. The DNA for the CDR3 is TGTGCCAGCAGTTCTACCGGGACAGGGCCTCAGCCCCAGCATTTT. Protein: CASSSTGTGPQPQHF.

The DNA of the CDR3 is TGTGCCAGCAGCGCCGGACTGGGTCTAGGTGAGACCCAGTACTTC. Its translation is CASSAGLGLGETQYF. The chain recombines TRBV9 with TRBJ2-5; tentative D call: TRBD2 (5 bases). Trimming shortened V by 3 bases and J by 5 bases, and 17 bases separated the two germline ends. Germline CDR1 and CDR2: SGDLS and YYNGEE. The CDR3 runs 15 residues.

The sample holds one count of this clone. CDR3 region: CASRRQGSNTGELFF. As DNA, the CDR3 is TGTGCCAGCAGGAGACAGGGCTCAAACACCGGGGAGCTGTTTTTT. The V call is TRBV11-2, the J call TRBJ2-2; 7 bases are a match to TRBD1. This CDR3 is 15 amino acids long. CDR1 SGHAT and CDR2 FQNNGV come from the germline V gene. Germline trimming cut 6 bases from V and 2 bases from J; bases unmatched to any gene: 6. The full variable domain, with the rest looked up from reference TRBV11-2 and TRBJ2-2, is EAGVAQSPRYKIIEKRQSVAFWCNPISGHATLYWYQQILGQGPKLLIQFQNNGVVDDSQLPKDRFSAERLKGVDSTLKIQPAKLEDSAVYLCASRRQGSNTGELFFGEGSRLTVL.

V usage is TRBV10-3 and J usage is TRBJ2-1; 11 nucleotides align to TRBD1. The germline V gene encodes CDR1 ENHRY and CDR2 SYGVKD. This CDR3 comprises 13 residues. The junction had 4 bases not matched to a gene; V was cut back by 7 bases and J by 8 bases. The DNA of the CDR3 is TGTGCCATCACCGGGACAGGGGGTGATGAGCAGTTCTTC. Translating it yields CAITGTGGDEQFF.

The gene calls are TRBV7-9 and TRBJ2-7, with 7 nucleotides matching TRBD2. Germline V gene sequence: CDR1 SEHNR, CDR2 FQNEAQ (reference sequence). The CDR3 is 13 amino acids. V dropped 4 bases and J dropped 5; count of bases not matched to a gene: 5. The CDR3 sequence is CASSSWGGHEQYF. The CDR3 coding sequence is TGTGCCAGCAGCTCCTGGGGGGGACACGAGCAGTACTTC.

The gene calls are TRBV19 and TRBJ1-1; D is perhaps TRBD1 (6 bases). V gave up 10 bases and J gave up 6 bases, with 18 bases separating them. The germline V gene encodes CDR1 LNHDA and CDR2 SQIVND (reference sequence). This CDR3 region has 13 residues. The CDR3 bases are TGTGCCACCAGGGAAGGGGGAATTTCTGAAGCTTTCTTT. Translating gives CATREGGISEAFF.

This clone was seen only once. The chain uses TRBV6-2 or TRBV6-3 and TRBJ2-1, with unresolved D. From germline, CDR1 is MNHEY and CDR2 SVGEGT. The germline V and J ends were trimmed by 6 bases and 8 bases, with 20 bases remaining between them. The CDR3 is 15 residues long. CDR3 loop: CASSRILGVSDEQFF. The CDR3 coding sequence is TGTGCCAGCAGCCGAATTCTAGGAGTGAGCGATGAGCAGTTCTTC.